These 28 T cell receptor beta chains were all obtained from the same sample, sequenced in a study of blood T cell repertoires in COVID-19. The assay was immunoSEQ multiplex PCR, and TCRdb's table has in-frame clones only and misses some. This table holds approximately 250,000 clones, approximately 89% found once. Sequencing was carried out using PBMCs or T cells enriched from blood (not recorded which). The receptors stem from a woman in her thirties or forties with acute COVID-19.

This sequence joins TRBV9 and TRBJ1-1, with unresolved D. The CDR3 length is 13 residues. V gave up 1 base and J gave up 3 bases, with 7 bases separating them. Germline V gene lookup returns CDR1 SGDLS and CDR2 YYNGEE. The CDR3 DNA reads TGTGCCAGCAGCGTACAGGAGGACACTGAAGCTTTCTTT. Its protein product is CASSVQEDTEAFF. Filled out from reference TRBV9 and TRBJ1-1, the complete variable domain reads DSGVTQTPKHLITATGQRVTLRCSPRSGDLSVYWYQQSLDQGLQFLIQYYNGEERAKGNILERFSAQQFPDLHSELNLSSLELGDSALYFCASSVQEDTEAFFGQGTRLTVV.

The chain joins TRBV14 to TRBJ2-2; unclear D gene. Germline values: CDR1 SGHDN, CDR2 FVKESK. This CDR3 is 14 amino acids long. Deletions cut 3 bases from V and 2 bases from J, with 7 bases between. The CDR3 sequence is CASSHNFNTGELFF. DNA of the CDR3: TGTGCCAGCAGCCACAACTTTAACACCGGGGAGCTGTTTTTT. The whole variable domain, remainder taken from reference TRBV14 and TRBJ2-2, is EAGVTQFPSHSVIEKGQTVTLRCDPISGHDNLYWYRRVMGKEIKFLLHFVKESKQDESGMPNNRFLAERTGGTYSTLKVQPAELEDSGVYFCASSHNFNTGELFFGEGSRLTVL.

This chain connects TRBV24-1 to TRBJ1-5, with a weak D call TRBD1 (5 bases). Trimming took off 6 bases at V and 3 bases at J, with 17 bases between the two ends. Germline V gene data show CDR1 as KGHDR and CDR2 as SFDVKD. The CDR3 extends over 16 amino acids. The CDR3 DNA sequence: TGTGCCACCAGTCCTTCAGGGCAAGGGGACAATCAGCCCCAGCATTTT. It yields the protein CATSPSGQGDNQPQHF.

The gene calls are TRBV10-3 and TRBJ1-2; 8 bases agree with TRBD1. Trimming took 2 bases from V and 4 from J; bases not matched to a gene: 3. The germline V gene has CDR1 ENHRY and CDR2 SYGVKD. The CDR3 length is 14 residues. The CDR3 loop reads CAISEVTGGYGYTF. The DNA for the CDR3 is TGTGCCATCAGTGAGGTAACAGGGGGCTATGGCTACACCTTC.

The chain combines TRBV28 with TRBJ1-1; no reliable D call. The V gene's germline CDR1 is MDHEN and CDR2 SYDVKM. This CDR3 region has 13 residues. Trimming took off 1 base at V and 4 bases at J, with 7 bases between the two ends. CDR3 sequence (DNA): TGTGCCAGCAGTTTATCAGTTTCCACTGAAGCTTTCTTT. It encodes CASSLSVSTEAFF.

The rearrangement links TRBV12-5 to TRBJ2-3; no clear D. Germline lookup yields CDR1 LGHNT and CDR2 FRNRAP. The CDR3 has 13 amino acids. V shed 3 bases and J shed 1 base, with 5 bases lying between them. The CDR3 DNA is TGTGCTAGTGGTTTTTCAGGCACAGATACGCAGTATTTT. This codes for CASGFSGTDTQYF. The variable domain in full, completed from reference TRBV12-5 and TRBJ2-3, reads DARVTQTPRHKVTEMGQEVTMRCQPILGHNTVFWYRQTMMQGLELLAYFRNRAPLDDSGMPKDRFSAEMPDATLATLKIQPSEPRDSAVYFCASGFSGTDTQYFGPGTRLTVL.

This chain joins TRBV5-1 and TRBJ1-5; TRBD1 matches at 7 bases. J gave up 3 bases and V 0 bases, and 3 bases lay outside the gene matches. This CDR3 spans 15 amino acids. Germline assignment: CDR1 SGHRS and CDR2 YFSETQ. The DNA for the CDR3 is TGCGCCAGCAGCTTGGAGGGACAGTTCAATCAGCCCCAGCATTTT. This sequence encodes CASSLEGQFNQPQHF.

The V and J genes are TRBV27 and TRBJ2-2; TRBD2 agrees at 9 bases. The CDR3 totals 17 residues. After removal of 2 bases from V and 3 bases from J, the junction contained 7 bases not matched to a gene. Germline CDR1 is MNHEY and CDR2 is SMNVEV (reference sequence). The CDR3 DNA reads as TGTGCCAGCAGTTTAACGGCGGGAGGGCGGGACACCGGGGAGCTGTTTTTT. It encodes CASSLTAGGRDTGELFF.

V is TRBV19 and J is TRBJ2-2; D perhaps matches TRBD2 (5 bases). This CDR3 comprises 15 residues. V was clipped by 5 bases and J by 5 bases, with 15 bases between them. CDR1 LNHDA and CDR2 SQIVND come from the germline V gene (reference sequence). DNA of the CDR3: TGTGCCAGTAGTTCCCAAACTACTAGGACCGGGGAGCTGTTTTTT. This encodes CASSSQTTRTGELFF.

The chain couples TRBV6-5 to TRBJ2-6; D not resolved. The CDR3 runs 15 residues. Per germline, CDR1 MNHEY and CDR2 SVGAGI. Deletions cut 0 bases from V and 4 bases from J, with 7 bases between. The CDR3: CASSYSRSGANVLTF. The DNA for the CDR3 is TGTGCCAGCAGTTACTCGAGGTCAGGGGCCAACGTCCTGACTTTC.

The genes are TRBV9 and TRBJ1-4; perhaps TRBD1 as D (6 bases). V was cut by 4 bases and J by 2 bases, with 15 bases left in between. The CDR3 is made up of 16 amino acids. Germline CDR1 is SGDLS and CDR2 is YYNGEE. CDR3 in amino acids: CASSITGRSTNEKLFF. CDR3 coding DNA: TGTGCCAGCAGCATAACAGGGAGATCCACTAATGAAAAACTGTTTTTT.

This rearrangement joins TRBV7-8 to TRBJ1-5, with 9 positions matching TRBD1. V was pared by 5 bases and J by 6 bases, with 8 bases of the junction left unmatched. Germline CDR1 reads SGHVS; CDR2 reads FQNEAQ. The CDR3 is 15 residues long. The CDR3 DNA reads TGTGCCAGCAGCGCCCGGACAGGGGATACTCAGCCCCAGCATTTT. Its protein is CASSARTGDTQPQHF.

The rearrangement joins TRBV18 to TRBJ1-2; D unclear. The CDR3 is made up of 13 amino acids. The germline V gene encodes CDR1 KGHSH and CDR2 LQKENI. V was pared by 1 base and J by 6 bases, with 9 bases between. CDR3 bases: TGTGCCAGCTCACCACGGCAGGAGGATGGCTACACCTTC. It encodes CASSPRQEDGYTF.

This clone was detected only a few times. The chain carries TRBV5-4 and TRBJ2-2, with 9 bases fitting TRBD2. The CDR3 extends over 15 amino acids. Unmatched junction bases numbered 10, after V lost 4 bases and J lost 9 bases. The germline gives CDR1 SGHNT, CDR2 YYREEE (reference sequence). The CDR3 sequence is CASSRGREGLRELFF. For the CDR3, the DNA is TGTGCCAGCAGCCGGGGGCGGGAGGGTCTTCGGGAGCTGTTTTTT.

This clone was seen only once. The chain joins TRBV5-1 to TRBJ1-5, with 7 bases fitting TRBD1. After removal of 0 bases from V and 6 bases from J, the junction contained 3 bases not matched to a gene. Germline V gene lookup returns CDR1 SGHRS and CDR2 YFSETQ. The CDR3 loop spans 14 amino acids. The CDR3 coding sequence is TGCGCCAGCAGCTTGGAAGCAGGGGGTCAGCCCCAGCATTTT. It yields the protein CASSLEAGGQPQHF.

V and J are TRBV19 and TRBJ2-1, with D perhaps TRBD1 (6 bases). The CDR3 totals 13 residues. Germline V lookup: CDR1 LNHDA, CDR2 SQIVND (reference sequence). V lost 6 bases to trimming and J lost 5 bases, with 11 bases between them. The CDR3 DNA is TGTGCCAGTAGGCCTAGGGGGAACAATGAGCAGTTCTTC. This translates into CASRPRGNNEQFF.

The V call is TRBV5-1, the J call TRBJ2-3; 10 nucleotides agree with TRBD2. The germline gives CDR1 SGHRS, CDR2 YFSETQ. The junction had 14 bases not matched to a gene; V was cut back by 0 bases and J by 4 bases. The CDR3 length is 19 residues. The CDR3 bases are TGCGCCAGCAGCTTGGGGGAGCCGTCTAGCGGGAGTGAAGCAGATACGCAGTATTTT. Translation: CASSLGEPSSGSEADTQYF.

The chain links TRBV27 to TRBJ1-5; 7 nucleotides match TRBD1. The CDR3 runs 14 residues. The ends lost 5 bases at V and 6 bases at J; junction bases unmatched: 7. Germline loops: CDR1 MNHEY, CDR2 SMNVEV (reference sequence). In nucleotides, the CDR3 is TGTGCCAGCAGTCTTACAGGGGCGTCTCAGCCCCAGCATTTT. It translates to CASSLTGASQPQHF.

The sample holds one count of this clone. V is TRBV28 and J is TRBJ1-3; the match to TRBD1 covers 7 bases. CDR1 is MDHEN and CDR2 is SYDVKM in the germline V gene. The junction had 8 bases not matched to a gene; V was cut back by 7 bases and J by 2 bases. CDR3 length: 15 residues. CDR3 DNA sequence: TGTGCCAGCAAGAAAACAGGGGAACCTGGAAACACCATATATTTT. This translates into CASKKTGEPGNTIYF.

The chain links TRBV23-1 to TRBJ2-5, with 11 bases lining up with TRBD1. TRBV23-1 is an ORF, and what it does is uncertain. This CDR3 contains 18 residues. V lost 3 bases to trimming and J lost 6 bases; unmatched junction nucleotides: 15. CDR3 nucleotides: TGCGCCAGCAGTCAGGGAACCAGGGGACAGGGGGTAATTCAGACCCAGTACTTC. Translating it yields CASSQGTRGQGVIQTQYF.

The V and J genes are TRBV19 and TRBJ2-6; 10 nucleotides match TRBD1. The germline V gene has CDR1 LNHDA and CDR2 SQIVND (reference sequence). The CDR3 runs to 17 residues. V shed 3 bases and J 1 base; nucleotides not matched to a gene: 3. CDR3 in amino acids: CASSMRTGGSGANVLTF. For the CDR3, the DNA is TGTGCCAGTAGTATGAGGACAGGGGGTTCTGGGGCCAACGTCCTGACTTTC.

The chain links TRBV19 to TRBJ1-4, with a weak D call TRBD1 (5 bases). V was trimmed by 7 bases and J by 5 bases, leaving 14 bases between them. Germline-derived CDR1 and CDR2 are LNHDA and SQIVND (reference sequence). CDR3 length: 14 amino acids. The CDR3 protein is CASKSGAVNEKLFF. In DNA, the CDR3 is TGTGCCAGTAAGAGTGGGGCTGTAAATGAAAAACTGTTTTTT.

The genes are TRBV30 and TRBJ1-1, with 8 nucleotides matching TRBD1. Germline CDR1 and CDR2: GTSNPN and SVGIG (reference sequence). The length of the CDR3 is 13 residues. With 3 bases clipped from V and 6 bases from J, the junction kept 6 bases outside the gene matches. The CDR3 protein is CAWRQGAWAEAFF. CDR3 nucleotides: TGTGCCTGGAGGCAGGGGGCCTGGGCTGAAGCTTTCTTT.

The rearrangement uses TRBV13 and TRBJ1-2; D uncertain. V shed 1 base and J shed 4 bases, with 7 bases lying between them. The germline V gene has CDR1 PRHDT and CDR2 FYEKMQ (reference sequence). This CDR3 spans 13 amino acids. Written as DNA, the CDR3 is TGTGCCAGCAGCTTAGTTGACTCCTATGGCTACACCTTC. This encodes CASSLVDSYGYTF.

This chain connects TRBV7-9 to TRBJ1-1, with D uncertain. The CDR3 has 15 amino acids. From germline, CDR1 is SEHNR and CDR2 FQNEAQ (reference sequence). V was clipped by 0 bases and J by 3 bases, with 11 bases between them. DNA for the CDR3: TGTGCCAGCAGCTTAGCGCTGACGAGGGACACTGAAGCTTTCTTT. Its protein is CASSLALTRDTEAFF.

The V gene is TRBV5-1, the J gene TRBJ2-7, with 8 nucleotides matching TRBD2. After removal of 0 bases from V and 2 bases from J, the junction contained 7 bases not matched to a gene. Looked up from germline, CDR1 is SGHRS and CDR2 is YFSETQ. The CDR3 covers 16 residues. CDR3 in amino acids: CASSLVEAGAAYEQYF. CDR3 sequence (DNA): TGCGCCAGCAGCTTGGTAGAAGCGGGAGCGGCCTACGAGCAGTACTTC.

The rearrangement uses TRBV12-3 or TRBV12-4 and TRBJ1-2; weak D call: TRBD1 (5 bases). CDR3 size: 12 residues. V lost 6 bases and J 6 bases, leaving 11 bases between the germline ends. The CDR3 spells CASSQGVHGYTF. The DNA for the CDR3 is TGTGCCAGCAGCCAGGGTGTCCATGGCTACACCTTC.

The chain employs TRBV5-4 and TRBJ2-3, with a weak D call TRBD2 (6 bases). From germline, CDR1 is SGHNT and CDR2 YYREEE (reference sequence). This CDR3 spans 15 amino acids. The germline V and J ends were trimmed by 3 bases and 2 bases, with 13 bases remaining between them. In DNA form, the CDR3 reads TGTGCCAGCAGCTCCATCACGGGAGCCACAGATACGCAGTATTTT. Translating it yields CASSSITGATDTQYF.